Each of the 15 T cell receptor beta chains below was sequenced from the same sample in a study of T cell responses to AZD1222 COVID-19 vaccine (dated by TCRdb to about 2021). The time point label, read with the paper, signifies: about 28 days (+/-7) after the second vaccine dose. The library relied on the immunoSEQ multiplex PCR assay. The source is immuneACCESS, and TCRdb retained only in-frame sequences with V and J called. Part of the clones is not carried over; for the studies checked, unresolved V genes explain less than half of this, and the remainder is unexplained. This sample lists some 280,000 clones; almost 95% were detected once. Jointly, the top ten make up roughly 0.51% of the sample. Sequencing used peripheral blood, obtained 28 days after the second AZD1222 dose. The source of these receptors is an adult who received the AZD1222 COVID-19 vaccine.

For this clone: Other DNA sequences in this specimen translate into the identical CDR3. Written as DNA, the CDR3 is TGTGCCAGCAGCCAAGGTCGACGAGACACTGAAGCTTTCTTT. This translates into CASSQGRRDTEAFF. The chain joins TRBV3-1 (or the pseudogene TRBV3-2) to TRBJ1-1; D not certain. The germline V gene has CDR1 LGHDT and CDR2 YNNKEL (reference sequence). V lost 1 base and J lost 3, with 9 bases in between. There are 14 residues in the CDR3.

CDR3 sequence reads: CASSLTGALNEQFF. Written as DNA, the CDR3 is TGTGCCAGCAGCTTAACCGGGGCCCTTAATGAGCAGTTCTTC. The chain has TRBV7-8 and TRBJ2-1; either TRBD1 or TRBD2 may supply D (5 bases each). This CDR3 spans 14 amino acids. V was shortened by 2 bases and J by 7 bases, with 12 bases between the two germline ends. The germline V gene has CDR1 SGHVS and CDR2 FQNEAQ.

This clone was seen once. This rearrangement joins TRBV28 to TRBJ1-6; D not resolved. The V end lost 2 bases, the J end lost 10 bases, and 15 bases lay between the germline ends. The CDR3 is made up of 15 amino acids. Germline V CDR1 and CDR2: MDHEN, SYDVKM. The CDR3 sequence is CASSLVAGVGSPLHF. In DNA, the CDR3 is TGTGCCAGCAGTTTAGTTGCCGGGGTGGGGTCACCCCTCCACTTT.

V is TRBV19 and J is TRBJ1-5; D not certain. V was clipped by 5 bases and J by 0 bases, with 14 bases between them. Germline V gene sequence: CDR1 LNHDA, CDR2 SQIVND (reference sequence). The CDR3 runs to 16 residues. The CDR3 sequence is CASSPRQFYSNQPQHF. The CDR3 region has the DNA TGTGCCAGTAGTCCGAGGCAGTTCTATAGCAATCAGCCCCAGCATTTT.

The chain recombines TRBV19 with TRBJ2-1, with D perhaps TRBD1 (5 bases). The V and J ends lost 7 bases and 4 bases respectively, with 5 bases between them. CDR3 length equals 11 residues. The germline gives CDR1 LNHDA, CDR2 SQIVND (reference sequence). CDR3 DNA: TGTGCCAGTACAGGGTACAATGAGCAGTTCTTC. Encoded protein: CASTGYNEQFF.

The chain joins TRBV6-1 to TRBJ2-7; D remains unclear. Looked up from germline, CDR1 is MNHNS and CDR2 is SASEGT. V was cut by 3 bases and J by 4 bases, with 10 bases left in between. This CDR3 has 13 amino acids. The CDR3 DNA reads as TGTGCCAGCAGTGACGGCCACGCGTACGAGCAGTACTTC. This encodes CASSDGHAYEQYF.

Regarding this clone: The same CDR3 also results from other DNA sequences found in this sample. V usage is TRBV3-1 (or the pseudogene TRBV3-2) and J usage is TRBJ2-7; 12 nucleotides match TRBD2. The CDR3 runs to 14 residues. The germline CDR1 and CDR2 sequences are LGHDT and YNNKEL (reference sequence). J was trimmed by 3 bases and V by 8 bases; bases with no gene match: 5. Here the CDR3 reads CASSTTSGSYEQYF. CDR3 coding DNA: TGTGCCAGCTCTACGACTAGCGGGAGCTACGAGCAGTACTTC.

V usage is TRBV7-9 and J usage is TRBJ1-4; D gene uncertain. The CDR3 sequence is 14 residues long. V dropped 4 bases and J dropped 0 bases, with 6 bases sitting between them. Germline V gene data show CDR1 as SEHNR and CDR2 as FQNEAQ (reference sequence). The CDR3 region is CASSYRTTNEKLFF. DNA of the CDR3: TGTGCCAGCAGCTATAGGACAACTAATGAAAAACTGTTTTTT.

This clone was recorded once. The J gene is TRBJ1-2, the V gene TRBV29-1; TRBD1 matches at 11 bases. The J segment lost 2 bases and the V segment lost 2 bases, leaving 7 bases of the junction unmatched. This CDR3 spans 16 amino acids. Germline CDR1 is SQVTM and CDR2 is ANQGSEA. The CDR3 DNA follows: TGCAGCGTTGAAAGTTTCGGGACAGGGGGGAACTATGGCTACACCTTC. Its protein product is CSVESFGTGGNYGYTF.

CDR3 sequence reads: CASSQEKEAITEAFF. In DNA, the CDR3 is TGTGCCAGCAGCCAGGAAAAGGAAGCGATCACTGAAGCTTTCTTT. The chain joins TRBV4-2 to TRBJ1-1; D gene uncertain. The V gene's germline CDR1 is LGHNA and CDR2 YNFKEQ. The CDR3 loop spans 15 amino acids. Between the trimmed V and J ends, which lost 3 bases and 4 bases, there was a span of 15 bases.

In this sample, this clone turned up once. The chain uses TRBV6-2 or TRBV6-3 and TRBJ1-1; D uncertain. V lost 2 bases, J lost 3 bases, and 10 bases lay in between. This CDR3 has 14 amino acids. Germline V CDR1 and CDR2: MNHEY, SVGEGT. CDR3 residues: CASSYRVSDTEAFF. In nucleotides, the CDR3 is TGTGCCAGCAGTTACCGGGTTAGTGACACTGAAGCTTTCTTT.

The chain has TRBV28 and TRBJ2-2, with 13 bases lining up with TRBD2. Germline assignment: CDR1 MDHEN and CDR2 SYDVKM. The trim removed 4 bases at V and 5 bases at J, leaving 7 bases unmatched. The CDR3 runs 17 residues. The chain's CDR3 is CASSSRTSGRGTGELFF. CDR3 DNA: TGTGCCAGCAGTTCCCGGACTAGCGGGAGAGGAACCGGGGAGCTGTTTTTT.

The V and J genes are TRBV9 and TRBJ2-1; 9 bases are a match to TRBD2. Germline CDR1 reads SGDLS; CDR2 reads YYNGEE. The J segment lost 4 bases and the V segment lost 2 bases, leaving 4 bases of the junction unmatched. CDR3 length: 15 residues. This chain's CDR3 is CASSVRGRGYNEQFF. The CDR3 region has the DNA TGTGCCAGCAGCGTCCGCGGGAGGGGATACAATGAGCAGTTCTTC. Using reference TRBV9 and TRBJ2-1 for the parts outside the CDR3, the full variable domain is DSGVTQTPKHLITATGQRVTLRCSPRSGDLSVYWYQQSLDQGLQFLIQYYNGEERAKGNILERFSAQQFPDLHSELNLSSLELGDSALYFCASSVRGRGYNEQFFGPGTRLTVL.

The chain employs TRBV20-1 and TRBJ2-5, with D tentatively TRBD2 (5 bases). The CDR3 is 11 residues long. From germline, CDR1 is DFQATT and CDR2 SNEGSKA (reference sequence). The V end lost 6 bases, the J end lost 5 bases, and 10 bases lay between the germline ends. CDR3 nucleotide sequence: TGCAGTGCCCATGGGGAGGAGACCCAGTACTTC. Protein sequence: CSAHGEETQYF.

The chain has TRBV19 and TRBJ2-3; TRBD1 is a possible D gene (6 bases). Germline V gene sequence: CDR1 LNHDA, CDR2 SQIVND (reference sequence). The CDR3 runs 13 residues. The V end lost 6 bases, the J end lost 4 bases, and 11 bases lay between the germline ends. DNA for the CDR3: TGTGCCAGTAGACCCTCAGGGGCAGATACGCAGTATTTT. Translating gives CASRPSGADTQYF.